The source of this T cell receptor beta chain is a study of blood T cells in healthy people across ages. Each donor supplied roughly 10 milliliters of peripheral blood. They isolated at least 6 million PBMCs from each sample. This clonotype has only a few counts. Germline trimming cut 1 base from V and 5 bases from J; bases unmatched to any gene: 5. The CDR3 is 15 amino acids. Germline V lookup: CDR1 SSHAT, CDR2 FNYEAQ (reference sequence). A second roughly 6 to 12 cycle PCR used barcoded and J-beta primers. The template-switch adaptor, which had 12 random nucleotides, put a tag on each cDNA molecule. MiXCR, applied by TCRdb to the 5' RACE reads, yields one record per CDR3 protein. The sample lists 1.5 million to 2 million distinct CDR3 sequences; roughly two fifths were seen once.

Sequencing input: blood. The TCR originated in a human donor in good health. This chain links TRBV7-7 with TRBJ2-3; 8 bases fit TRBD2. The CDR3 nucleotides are TGTGCCAGCAGCTTAGGATCCGCGGGGGGAGATACGCAGTATTTT. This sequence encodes CASSLGSAGGDTQYF.